Sequencing of this TCR beta chain was carried out in a study of blood T cells in healthy people across ages. The length of the CDR3 is 10 residues. V was pared by 7 bases and J by 5 bases, with 4 bases between. The use of a sample-barcoded 5' primer and a J-beta primer mix characterized a second PCR of about 7 to 12 cycles. A template-switch adaptor with 12 random nucleotides tagged each cDNA molecule. Every sample returned 2.5 million or more CDR3-containing paired-end reads. TCRdb independently ran MiXCR on the 5' RACE reads; one entry per CDR3 protein. The sample has approximately 900,000 distinct CDR3 sequences, 48% seen once.

The rearrangement uses TRBV12-3 or TRBV12-4 and TRBJ2-3; D gene uncertain. The sequence was obtained from a man aged 25 to 40 in good health. The specimen was blood. CDR3 in DNA: TGTGCCAGCATGGGAGATACGCAGTATTTT. This sequence encodes CASMGDTQYF.